The 9 T cell receptor beta chains in this list originate from one sample, sequenced in a study of identifying expanded T cells in peripheral blood. TCRdb's copy holds only in-frame clones and misses some; the assay was immunoSEQ multiplex PCR. Seen here are about 85,000 clones, 88% observed once, and the top ten hold 15% to 20%. The sequenced material came from blood. The receptors originated from a person aged 18-70 years in good health.

The chain couples TRBV5-6 to TRBJ2-7; the D gene is possibly TRBD2 (5 bases). Trimming removed 3 bases from V and 3 bases from J, with 13 bases in between. Germline V gives CDR1 SGHDT, CDR2 YYEEEE. CDR3 length equals 14 residues. CDR3 sequence reads: CASSYVPGNYEQYF. The CDR3 DNA sequence: TGTGCCAGCAGCTACGTCCCGGGGAACTACGAGCAGTACTTC.

This clone showed up just once. The V and J genes are TRBV6-6 and TRBJ1-2, with a tentative D call TRBD1 (5 bases). V lost 7 bases and J lost 7, with 13 bases in between. CDR3 length equals 12 residues. Germline values: CDR1 MNHNY, CDR2 SVGAGI (reference sequence). CDR3 nucleotides: TGTGCCAGCACTGACAGTTCTGGTGGCTACACCTTC. Protein sequence: CASTDSSGGYTF.

The chain is built from TRBV13 and TRBJ1-2, with D tentatively TRBD1 (6 bases). Germline CDR1 reads PRHDT; CDR2 reads FYEKMQ (reference sequence). Trimming removed 6 bases from V and 2 bases from J, with 16 bases in between. The CDR3 covers 15 residues. The CDR3 nucleotides are TGTGCCAGCAGTCCCTTAGGGGGAGACAACTATGGCTACACCTTC. Amino acids: CASSPLGGDNYGYTF.

The chain carries TRBV4-2 and TRBJ2-1; 7 bases align to TRBD1. CDR1 and CDR2 (germline): LGHNA, YNFKEQ. V was clipped by 3 bases and J by 8 bases; unmatched bases: 7. The CDR3 contains 14 residues. The CDR3 loop reads CASSHGQDGDEQFF. The CDR3 nucleotides read TGTGCCAGCAGCCATGGACAGGATGGAGATGAGCAGTTCTTC.

V gene TRBV28 combines with J gene TRBJ2-7; TRBD1 matches at 9 bases. The CDR3 sequence is 14 residues long. Germline-derived CDR1 and CDR2 are MDHEN and SYDVKM. With V trimmed by 5 bases and J by 6 bases, 8 bases remained unmatched. The DNA of the CDR3 is TGTGCCAGCAGTCAAGCGGGACAGGGTCGCGAGCAGTACTTC. Translation gives CASSQAGQGREQYF. Looking up the rest from reference TRBV28 and TRBJ2-7 gives the full variable domain: DVKVTQSSRYLVKRTGEKVFLECVQDMDHENMFWYRQDPGLGLRLIYFSYDVKMKEKGDIPEGYSVSREKKERFSLILESASTNQTSMYLCASSQAGQGREQYFGPGTRLTVT.

This rearrangement joins TRBV5-1 to TRBJ1-1; no clear D gene. Germline assignment: CDR1 SGHRS and CDR2 YFSETQ. V lost 5 bases and J lost 1, with 12 bases in between. The CDR3 runs to 14 residues. CDR3 region: CASRGSGGNTEAFF. CDR3 DNA: TGCGCCAGCAGGGGATCAGGAGGGAACACTGAAGCTTTCTTT.

The rearrangement links TRBV5-6 to TRBJ1-2, with D possibly being TRBD1 (6 bases). CDR3 length: 18 residues. CDR1 and CDR2 (germline): SGHDT, YYEEEE. V was trimmed by 6 bases and J by 10 bases, leaving 34 bases between them. In DNA form, the CDR3 reads TGTGCCAGCACCCGACCCCCCAGGGGATATTCGGAGGATCATGTCTACACCTTC. It yields the protein CASTRPPRGYSEDHVYTF.

This sequence joins TRBV4-1 and TRBJ1-5; perhaps TRBD1 as D (5 bases). This CDR3 comprises 18 residues. V was trimmed by 0 bases and J by 5 bases, leaving 20 bases between them. From germline, CDR1 is MGHRA and CDR2 YSYEKL. The CDR3: CASSQDWGPGRQHQPQHF. CDR3 bases: TGCGCCAGCAGCCAAGATTGGGGCCCAGGGAGGCAGCATCAGCCCCAGCATTTT.

The rearrangement uses TRBV6-5 and TRBJ2-3, with 8 bases aligning to TRBD2. Trimming took 8 bases from V and 3 from J; bases not matched to a gene: 10. Germline-derived CDR1 and CDR2 are MNHEY and SVGAGI. The CDR3 has 15 residues. CDR3 sequence (DNA): TGTGCCAGCTGGGCCCGGGGGGGACTTACAGATACGCAGTATTTT. It yields the protein CASWARGGLTDTQYF.